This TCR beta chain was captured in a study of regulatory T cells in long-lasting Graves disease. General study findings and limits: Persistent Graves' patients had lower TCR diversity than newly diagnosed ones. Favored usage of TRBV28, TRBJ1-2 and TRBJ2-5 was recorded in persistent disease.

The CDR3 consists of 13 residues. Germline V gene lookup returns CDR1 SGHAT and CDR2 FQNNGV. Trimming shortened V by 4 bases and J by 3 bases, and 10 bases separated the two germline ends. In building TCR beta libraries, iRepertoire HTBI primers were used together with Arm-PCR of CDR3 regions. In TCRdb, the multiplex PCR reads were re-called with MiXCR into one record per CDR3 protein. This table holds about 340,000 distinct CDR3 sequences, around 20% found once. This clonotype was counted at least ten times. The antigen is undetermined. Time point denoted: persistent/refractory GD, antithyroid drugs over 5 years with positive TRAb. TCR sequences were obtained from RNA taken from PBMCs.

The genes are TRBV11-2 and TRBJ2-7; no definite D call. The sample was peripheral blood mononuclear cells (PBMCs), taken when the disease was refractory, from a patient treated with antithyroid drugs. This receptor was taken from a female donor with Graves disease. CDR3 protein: CASSSFRNYEQYF. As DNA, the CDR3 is TGTGCCAGCAGCTCATTTCGAAACTACGAGCAGTACTTC.